The next 30 T cell receptor beta chains were all read from a single sample in a study of blood T cell repertoires in COVID-19. Some clones are missing from TCRdb's copy, which holds only in-frame ones; the method was immunoSEQ multiplex PCR. The sample carries about 220,000 clones, roughly 84% recorded once. Sequenced: peripheral blood. The receptors were sampled from a man in his fifties who had recovered from COVID-19.

The J gene is TRBJ2-2, the V gene TRBV24-1; TRBD2 agrees at 12 bases. The CDR3 has 18 amino acids. Trimming cost V 0 bases and J 3 bases; bases outside gene matches: 4. CDR1 and CDR2 (germline): KGHDR, SFDVKD. This CDR3 is CATSDLYLAGGHTGELFF. The CDR3 region has the DNA TGTGCCACCAGTGATTTGTACCTAGCGGGAGGGCACACCGGGGAGCTGTTTTTT.

This clone was seen a single time. The CDR3 region has the DNA TGCGCCAGCAGTACGGGACAGGGGACTCTTAAGACCCAGTACTTC. Translating it yields CASSTGQGTLKTQYF. The genes are TRBV5-1 and TRBJ2-5; TRBD1 aligns across 10 bases. J lost 6 bases, V lost 5 bases, and 10 bases had no gene match. The germline V gene has CDR1 SGHRS and CDR2 YFSETQ. There are 15 residues in the CDR3.

The chain is built from TRBV5-1 and TRBJ2-7; D perhaps matches TRBD1 (5 bases). V was clipped by 5 bases and J by 0 bases, with 15 bases between them. Looked up from germline, CDR1 is SGHRS and CDR2 is YFSETQ. This CDR3 region has 15 residues. CDR3 sequence reads: CASSRGSQSSYEQYF. For the CDR3, the DNA is TGCGCCAGCAGTAGGGGTAGCCAGAGCTCCTACGAGCAGTACTTC.

V and J are TRBV19 and TRBJ1-2, with D unresolved. The germline V gene encodes CDR1 LNHDA and CDR2 SQIVND (reference sequence). V lost 4 bases and J lost 8, with 14 bases in between. This CDR3 comprises 13 residues. This chain's CDR3 is CASSTGPAGGYTF. CDR3 bases: TGTGCCAGTAGTACGGGCCCCGCGGGAGGCTACACCTTC. Complete variable domain (other parts from reference TRBV19 and TRBJ1-2): DGGITQSPKYLFRKEGQNVTLSCEQNLNHDAMYWYRQDPGQGLRLIYYSQIVNDFQKGDIAEGYSVSREKKESFPLTVTSAQKNPTAFYLCASSTGPAGGYTFGSGTRLTVV.

This sequence joins TRBV5-4 and TRBJ2-3, with 11 bases aligning to TRBD2. Germline V gene sequence: CDR1 SGHNT, CDR2 YYREEE (reference sequence). V dropped 4 bases and J dropped 5; count of bases not matched to a gene: 9. This CDR3 has 16 residues. CDR3 DNA sequence: TGTGCCAGCAGCACAAGGACTAGCGGGTTCTTAGATACGCAGTATTTT. It encodes CASSTRTSGFLDTQYF.

This clone was seen a handful of times. V gene TRBV5-1 combines with J gene TRBJ2-1; 9 positions match TRBD2. Losses at the gene ends were 6 bases for V and 0 bases for J; bases not matched to a gene: 7. The CDR3 runs to 16 residues. CDR1 is SGHRS, CDR2 YFSETQ, per germline. The CDR3 nucleotides are TGCGCCAGCACCCTGACTAGCGGCAGCTCCTACAATGAGCAGTTCTTC. It encodes CASTLTSGSSYNEQFF.

The V and J genes are TRBV27 and TRBJ2-2; TRBD1 might be the D (5 bases). This CDR3 spans 17 amino acids. The germline V gene has CDR1 MNHEY and CDR2 SMNVEV (reference sequence). Trimming left V 4 bases short and J 5 bases short, with 20 bases between. In DNA, the CDR3 is TGTGCCAGCAGTTGGGAAGGGGTTAGTTGGTGGACCGGGGAGCTGTTTTTT. It encodes CASSWEGVSWWTGELFF.

The V and J genes are TRBV5-6 and TRBJ1-5; 7 bases line up with TRBD1. The V gene's germline CDR1 is SGHDT and CDR2 YYEEEE. There are 14 residues in the CDR3. V lost 4 bases and J lost 3; bases outside the gene matches: 4. In nucleotides, the CDR3 is TGTGCCAGCAGCCAACAGGGGCTCAATCAGCCCCAGCATTTT. Amino acid sequence: CASSQQGLNQPQHF.

This clone has just a few counts. The chain joins TRBV5-8 to TRBJ1-3; D remains ambiguous. The CDR3 has 16 amino acids. V was clipped by 5 bases and J by 0 bases, with 15 bases between them. CDR1 is SGHTS and CDR2 is YDEGEE in the germline V gene. CDR3 sequence (DNA): TGTGCCAGCAGTTTCGGTTTTAGTTCCTCTGGAAACACCATATATTTT. Amino acids: CASSFGFSSSGNTIYF.

The rearrangement uses TRBV18 and TRBJ2-2; 7 nucleotides line up with TRBD1. CDR3 length: 14 amino acids. The germline V gene encodes CDR1 KGHSH and CDR2 LQKENI. The ends lost 3 bases at V and 6 bases at J; junction bases unmatched: 4. The chain's CDR3 is CASSPGQSPGELFF. DNA of the CDR3: TGTGCCAGCTCACCGGGACAGAGTCCCGGGGAGCTGTTTTTT.

The chain combines TRBV7-2 with TRBJ2-7; no firm D call. Trimming shortened V by 1 base and J by 6 bases, and 13 bases separated the two germline ends. The CDR3 extends over 14 amino acids. Germline assignment: CDR1 SGHTA and CDR2 FQGNSA. The CDR3 bases are TGTGCCAGCAGCTTAGGCCGGCTGACGGGCGAGCAGTACTTC. Residues: CASSLGRLTGEQYF.

The rearrangement joins TRBV3-1 (or the pseudogene TRBV3-2) to TRBJ2-7; maybe TRBD1 (5 bases). Looked up from germline, CDR1 is LGHDT and CDR2 is YNNKEL (reference sequence). The CDR3 totals 17 residues. V was pared by 0 bases and J by 0 bases, with 15 bases between. This chain's CDR3 is CASSQDRKGDFSYEQYF. Written as DNA, the CDR3 is TGTGCCAGCAGCCAAGACAGAAAAGGGGATTTCTCCTACGAGCAGTACTTC.

The V call is TRBV6-5, the J call TRBJ2-5, with TRBD1 matching over 7 bases. Trimming cost V 6 bases and J 3 bases; bases outside gene matches: 1. This CDR3 region has 12 residues. In germline, CDR1 is MNHEY, CDR2 SVGAGI. The CDR3 protein is CASRGQKETQYF. The CDR3 bases are TGTGCCAGCAGGGGACAGAAAGAGACCCAGTACTTC.

J is TRBJ1-1 and V is TRBV4-2, with 9 bases lining up with TRBD1. CDR3 length: 15 amino acids. V lost 5 bases to trimming and J lost 4 bases; unmatched junction nucleotides: 8. The germline gives CDR1 LGHNA, CDR2 YNFKEQ. The CDR3 sequence is CASSTWDRVATEAFF. DNA of the CDR3: TGTGCCAGCAGCACCTGGGACAGGGTGGCCACTGAAGCTTTCTTT.

J is TRBJ2-2 and V is TRBV10-2, with TRBD2 identical over 13 bases. The CDR3 is made up of 18 amino acids. V lost 4 bases and J lost 7; bases outside the gene matches: 12. Looked up from germline, CDR1 is WSHSY and CDR2 is SAAADI. CDR3 bases: TGCGCCAGCAGTGCCAGGCGGACTAGCGGGAGAAGGGGCGGGGAGCTGTTTTTT. This translates into CASSARRTSGRRGGELFF.

This clone came up a few times. The chain links TRBV6-5 to TRBJ2-5; TRBD1 agrees at 8 bases. In germline, CDR1 is MNHEY, CDR2 SVGAGI. The V and J ends lost 6 bases and 6 bases, in that order; junction bases with no gene match: 9. The CDR3 is made up of 14 amino acids. CDR3 coding DNA: TGTGCCAGCAGGAGTCAGGGGGCAGGGAAGACCCAGTACTTC. It yields the protein CASRSQGAGKTQYF.

The gene calls are TRBV24-1 and TRBJ1-5; 10 nucleotides agree with TRBD1. Germline values: CDR1 KGHDR, CDR2 SFDVKD. There are 18 residues in the CDR3. V was clipped by 1 base and J by 0 bases; unmatched bases: 5. The CDR3 DNA follows: TGTGCCACCAGTGATTTTGGGGACAGGGGTTATAGCAATCAGCCCCAGCATTTT. It translates to CATSDFGDRGYSNQPQHF.

The sample holds a few counts of this clone. The chain has TRBV7-2 and TRBJ2-1; D is possibly TRBD2 (5 bases). Trimming pared 3 bases from V and 7 bases from J, leaving 16 bases between. CDR1 and CDR2 from the germline V gene are SGHTA and FQGNSA. The CDR3 length is 15 residues. The CDR3 DNA reads TGTGCCAGCAGCTTCGGGTTAGCGATTATAAATGAGCAGTTCTTC. This translates into CASSFGLAIINEQFF.

This clone was counted only a few times. This chain connects TRBV7-7 to TRBJ2-7, with D possibly being TRBD2 (6 bases). This CDR3 spans 13 amino acids. V was shortened by 6 bases and J by 1 base, with 10 bases between the two germline ends. CDR1 SSHAT and CDR2 FNYEAQ come from the germline V gene (reference sequence). CDR3 in DNA: TGTGCCAGCAGTGCTAGCGAGTCCTACGAGCAGTACTTC. It translates to CASSASESYEQYF.

The V call is TRBV19, the J call TRBJ1-2; 9 nucleotides agree with TRBD1. The V segment lost 3 bases and the J segment 6 bases; nucleotides outside the gene matches: 5. Germline loops: CDR1 LNHDA, CDR2 SQIVND (reference sequence). The CDR3 covers 14 residues. As DNA, the CDR3 is TGTGCCAGTAGTATCATGGGACAGGGAAATGGCTACACCTTC. The encoded protein is CASSIMGQGNGYTF.

This chain uses TRBV15 with TRBJ2-7; 9 bases match TRBD1. V lost 0 bases and J lost 3; bases outside the gene matches: 3. The CDR3 has 15 amino acids. Germline V gives CDR1 LNHNV, CDR2 YYDKDF (reference sequence). The CDR3 protein is CATSREGQGNYEQYF. The CDR3 region has the DNA TGTGCCACCAGCAGAGAGGGACAGGGCAACTACGAGCAGTACTTC.

This chain uses TRBV18 with TRBJ2-7; 9 nucleotides agree with TRBD2. Trimming took 0 bases from V and 0 from J; bases not matched to a gene: 0. CDR1 is KGHSH and CDR2 is LQKENI in the germline V gene. This CDR3 has 15 residues. CDR3 in amino acids: CASSPPSGSSYEQYF. CDR3 DNA: TGTGCCAGCTCACCACCTAGCGGGAGCTCCTACGAGCAGTACTTC.

This chain connects TRBV7-2 to TRBJ2-7, with TRBD2 matching over 9 bases. Germline CDR1 SGHTA, CDR2 FQGNSA. V was pared by 1 base and J by 4 bases, with 8 bases of the junction left unmatched. The CDR3 spans 16 residues. In DNA form, the CDR3 reads TGTGCCAGCAGCTTAGTTCCGCTAGCGGGAAGGTACGAGCAGTACTTC. This translates into CASSLVPLAGRYEQYF.

J is TRBJ2-3 and V is TRBV5-4, with a tentative D call TRBD2 (5 bases). Trimming took off 2 bases at V and 2 bases at J, with 15 bases between the two ends. The CDR3 runs to 16 residues. Germline assignment: CDR1 SGHNT and CDR2 YYREEE (reference sequence). The CDR3 reads CASSLPGMGATDTQYF. DNA for the CDR3: TGTGCCAGCAGCTTACCGGGAATGGGAGCCACAGATACGCAGTATTTT. The whole variable domain, filled in from reference TRBV5-4 and TRBJ2-3, reads ETGVTQSPTHLIKTRGQQVTLRCSSQSGHNTVSWYQQALGQGPQFIFQYYREEENGRGNFPPRFSGLQFPNYSSELNVNALELDDSALYLCASSLPGMGATDTQYFGPGTRLTVL.

The rearrangement links TRBV10-3 to TRBJ2-1; 15 nucleotides line up with TRBD2. Trimming at V came to 3 bases and at J to 1 base, leaving 7 bases not matched to a gene. The V gene's germline CDR1 is ENHRY and CDR2 SYGVKD. The CDR3 has 19 amino acids. CDR3 amino acids: CAISEPGLAGGGSYNEQFF. In nucleotides, the CDR3 is TGTGCCATCAGTGAACCCGGACTAGCGGGAGGGGGTTCCTACAATGAGCAGTTCTTC.

The chain employs TRBV2 and TRBJ1-6, with 8 bases aligning to TRBD1. The V segment lost 8 bases and the J segment 7 bases; nucleotides outside the gene matches: 4. The CDR3 runs 13 residues. The germline V gene has CDR1 SNHLY and CDR2 FYNNEI. The CDR3 region has the DNA TGTGCCAGCGGACAGGGACCAAATTCACCCCTCCACTTT. Its translation: CASGQGPNSPLHF.

The rearrangement links TRBV6-5 to TRBJ1-2, with D uncertain. Germline loops: CDR1 MNHEY, CDR2 SVGAGI. This CDR3 spans 15 amino acids. V lost 4 bases and J 0 bases, leaving 12 bases between the germline ends. CDR3 sequence (DNA): TGTGCCAGCAGTTGCAGGACTACTACTAACTATGGCTACACCTTC. Translating gives CASSCRTTTNYGYTF.

This chain uses TRBV2 with TRBJ1-6; 7 bases map to TRBD1. Losses at the gene ends were 4 bases for V and 7 bases for J; bases not matched to a gene: 4. The CDR3 runs 14 residues. Germline V CDR1 and CDR2: SNHLY, FYNNEI. The CDR3: CASSGQGGNSPLHF. The CDR3 DNA is TGTGCCAGCAGTGGACAGGGTGGGAATTCACCCCTCCACTTT. Full variable domain (missing parts from reference TRBV2 and TRBJ1-6): EPEVTQTPSHQVTQMGQEVILRCVPISNHLYFYWYRQILGQKVEFLVSFYNNEISEKSEIFDDQFSVERPDGSNFTLKIRSTKLEDSAMYFCASSGQGGNSPLHFGNGTRLTVT.

The chain uses TRBV15 and TRBJ1-1; possible D gene TRBD1, 5 bases. Trimming stripped 9 bases from V and 2 bases from J, with 13 bases between. CDR1 and CDR2 (germline): LNHNV, YYDKDF (reference sequence). This CDR3 is built from 13 residues. CDR3 nucleotides: TGTGCCACTGCGACAGTCCGAAACACTGAAGCTTTCTTT. Protein product: CATATVRNTEAFF.

This clone has only a few counts. The V call is TRBV5-4, the J call TRBJ2-7; TRBD2 agrees at 8 bases. The trim removed 3 bases at V and 7 bases at J, leaving 9 bases unmatched. Per germline, CDR1 SGHNT and CDR2 YYREEE (reference sequence). The CDR3 spans 14 residues. This CDR3 is CASSWSGRDVEQYF. As DNA, the CDR3 is TGTGCCAGCAGCTGGTCCGGGAGGGATGTGGAGCAGTACTTC.